Sequencing of this TCR beta chain was carried out in a study of shared clonotypes between healthy human individuals. Study results and caveats: The generation probabilities recorded for non-shared clonotypes fell below those of clonotypes shared by all four donors. Among the subsets, naive ones generally showed larger estimated richness than memory ones. It was anticipated that sequencing depth would influence how many clonotypes donors shared.

The germline V gene has CDR1 MNHNS and CDR2 SASEGT. J was trimmed by 1 base and V by 5 bases; bases with no gene match: 2. This CDR3 comprises 15 residues. Clones were read by immunoSEQ multiplex PCR, and TCRdb kept only the in-frame ones, dropping some. The sample shows fewer than 1.6 million clones, roughly 98.5% of them seen only once. Naive CD45RA+ and memory CD45RA-negative subsets were split from CD4+ cells. About this clone: Antigen specificity is unknown.

The sequenced material came from naive CD4+ T cells sorted from blood. The subset was: CD45RA+ positively selected. This sequence joins TRBV6-1 and TRBJ2-3, with 11 bases lining up with TRBD2. The receptor's source is a man aged 25-45 years in good health. The CDR3 DNA reads as TGTGCCAGCAGTCCGGGACTAGCGGGCACAGATACGCAGTATTTT. Translated, it gives CASSPGLAGTDTQYF.